One sample yielded the 29 T cell receptor beta chains listed below, sequenced in a study of Ad26.COV2.S vaccination and SARS-CoV-2 variants. Assay used: immunoSEQ multiplex PCR; TCRdb lists only in-frame clones, some missing. The data hold about 680,000 clones, with around 92% observed a single time. Treatment: around 19 received Ad26.COV2.S at low or high dose, single or two shots; roughly five received placebo; per-sample allocation not given. It was on day 63 after the first vaccine or placebo injection that samples were taken. The sample consisted of peripheral blood, taken in a trial of Ad26.COV2.S vaccine versus placebo. The receptors here all came from a person aged 18-60 years who received the Ad26.COV2.S COVID-19 vaccine or a placebo.

The rearrangement uses TRBV10-3 and TRBJ2-1; TRBD2 agrees at 7 bases. The junction had 6 bases not matched to a gene; V was cut back by 4 bases and J by 6 bases. This CDR3 contains 14 residues. CDR1 and CDR2 (germline): ENHRY, SYGVKD. The CDR3 loop reads CAISVLAEINEQFF. The CDR3 coding sequence is TGTGCCATCAGTGTTCTAGCGGAGATCAATGAGCAGTTCTTC.

This clone was seen only once. This chain links TRBV7-2 with TRBJ1-3; D remains unclear. Looked up from germline, CDR1 is SGHTA and CDR2 is FQGNSA. The CDR3 is made up of 16 amino acids. Trimming pared 5 bases from V and 0 bases from J, leaving 14 bases between. The CDR3 coding sequence is TGTGCCAGCAGCCCCTACGAGGTCGTCTCTGGAAACACCATATATTTT. This gives the protein CASSPYEVVSGNTIYF.

V gene TRBV6-5 combines with J gene TRBJ1-5; TRBD1 agrees at 7 bases. The CDR3 covers 14 residues. From germline, CDR1 is MNHEY and CDR2 SVGAGI. The V segment lost 8 bases and the J segment 7 bases; nucleotides outside the gene matches: 11. The CDR3 DNA is TGTGCCAGCGGGAAAGACAGGGTTGGCCAGCCCCAGCATTTT. It specifies CASGKDRVGQPQHF.

The chain links TRBV21-1 to TRBJ2-7. TRBV21-1 is a pseudogene segment. CDR3 size: 15 residues. As DNA, the CDR3 is TGTGCCAGCAGCGCCGGCGGGGACATAGGACACGAGCAGTACTTC. This codes for CASSAGGDIGHEQYF.

The table lists this clone with a count of one. This chain joins TRBV6-5 and TRBJ2-7; D might be TRBD1 (6 bases). This CDR3 is built from 16 residues. The V gene lost 2 bases and the J gene lost 1 base, with 15 bases spanning the gap. The germline CDR1 and CDR2 sequences are MNHEY and SVGAGI. The CDR3 region is CASSYGPTGSSYEQYF. CDR3 sequence (DNA): TGTGCCAGCAGTTACGGCCCAACAGGGAGTTCCTACGAGCAGTACTTC.

The chain is built from TRBV7-2 and TRBJ1-2; 7 bases align to TRBD1. With V trimmed by 4 bases and J by 4 bases, 3 bases remained unmatched. The germline V gene encodes CDR1 SGHTA and CDR2 FQGNSA. The CDR3 consists of 13 residues. CDR3 sequence: CASSSRDSYGYTF. CDR3 DNA: TGTGCCAGCAGCTCTCGGGACAGCTATGGCTACACCTTC.

This clone appeared a single time. The rearrangement joins TRBV7-6 to TRBJ2-5; the match to TRBD2 covers 7 bases. The germline V gene encodes CDR1 SGHVS and CDR2 FNYEAQ. The V and J ends lost 2 bases and 5 bases, in that order; junction bases with no gene match: 8. The CDR3 spans 15 residues. The CDR3, as DNA: TGTGCCAGCAGCTTAATAGCGGGCCCCGGGGAGACCCAGTACTTC. Its protein product is CASSLIAGPGETQYF.

CDR3 nucleotides: TGTGCCAGCTCCAGCGGGACAGATAATGAAAAACTGTTTTTT. Protein product: CASSSGTDNEKLFF. The chain is built from TRBV18 and TRBJ1-4, with TRBD1 identical over 7 bases. Germline trimming cut 6 bases from V and 4 bases from J; bases unmatched to any gene: 5. The germline CDR1 and CDR2 sequences are KGHSH and LQKENI. This CDR3 comprises 14 residues.

V is TRBV27 and J is TRBJ2-7; the D call may be TRBD1 or TRBD2 (7 bases each). With 4 bases removed from V and 4 bases from J, the gap between germline ends came to 17 bases. CDR1 is MNHEY and CDR2 is SMNVEV in the germline V gene (reference sequence). The CDR3 is 15 amino acids. For the CDR3, the DNA is TGTGCCAGCAGTTCCGGGACAGCGGGGAGGTACGAGCAGTACTTC. Translation gives CASSSGTAGRYEQYF.

The chain links TRBV27 to TRBJ1-5; D possibly corresponds to TRBD1 (5 bases). The CDR3 covers 14 residues. CDR1 and CDR2 (germline): MNHEY, SMNVEV (reference sequence). With 3 bases removed from V and 5 bases from J, the gap between germline ends came to 11 bases. CDR3 DNA: TGTGCCAGCAGTTTTGGGGCTCGAGATCAGCCCCAGCATTTT. The encoded protein is CASSFGARDQPQHF.

The chain couples TRBV30 to TRBJ2-2; 11 bases align to TRBD2. Germline V lookup: CDR1 GTSNPN, CDR2 SVGIG (reference sequence). J was trimmed by 5 bases and V by 4 bases; bases with no gene match: 9. The CDR3 extends over 16 amino acids. CDR3 sequence reads: CAWIGSGRVLTGELFF. The CDR3 coding sequence is TGTGCCTGGATAGGTAGCGGGAGGGTCTTAACCGGGGAGCTGTTTTTT.

The CDR3 is CASSFLGSLSSYNEQFF. As DNA, the CDR3 is TGTGCCAGCAGCTTCCTCGGGAGTCTAAGCTCCTACAATGAGCAGTTCTTC. V usage is TRBV5-6 and J usage is TRBJ2-1; D possibly corresponds to TRBD2 (6 bases). Germline-derived CDR1 and CDR2 are SGHDT and YYEEEE. V lost 2 bases, J lost 0 bases, and 15 bases lay in between. The CDR3 is made up of 17 amino acids.

This chain joins TRBV7-3 and TRBJ1-5; D unclear. The CDR3 is 18 amino acids. V was trimmed by 2 bases and J by 0 bases, leaving 17 bases between them. Per germline, CDR1 SGHTA and CDR2 FQGTGA. The CDR3 here is CASSLYPRRFYSNQPQHF. The CDR3 DNA follows: TGTGCCAGCAGCTTATACCCCCGGCGGTTTTATAGCAATCAGCCCCAGCATTTT.

The rearrangement joins TRBV29-1 to TRBJ1-3; no firm D call. Trimming took off 4 bases at V and 11 bases at J, with 15 bases between the two ends. This CDR3 is built from 12 residues. Germline CDR1 reads SQVTM; CDR2 reads ANQGSEA. The CDR3 DNA reads as TGCAGCGTTGTGGGTCAAGGAGAGGCCATATATTTT. It translates to CSVVGQGEAIYF.

This clone was picked up one time. The chain uses TRBV4-2 and TRBJ2-1, with TRBD2 matching over 12 bases. This CDR3 has 17 residues. J was trimmed by 5 bases and V by 4 bases; bases with no gene match: 9. Germline-derived CDR1 and CDR2 are LGHNA and YNFKEQ. The CDR3 DNA reads TGTGCCAGCAGCCCAGGACTAGCGGGAAATTTCCACAATGAGCAGTTCTTC. As protein: CASSPGLAGNFHNEQFF.

The sample holds a few counts of this clone. The chain has TRBV18 and TRBJ2-3, with 8 bases that match TRBD2. CDR3 length: 16 amino acids. The germline CDR1 and CDR2 sequences are KGHSH and LQKENI. The V and J ends lost 0 bases and 3 bases, in that order; junction bases with no gene match: 5. CDR3 bases: TGTGCCAGCTCACCACCCGGGGGGGCCCCTACAGATACGCAGTATTTT. The encoded protein is CASSPPGGAPTDTQYF.

The V and J genes are TRBV5-1 and TRBJ1-1; D perhaps matches TRBD1 (6 bases). V lost 4 bases, J lost 1 base, and 14 bases lay in between. Germline-derived CDR1 and CDR2 are SGHRS and YFSETQ. The CDR3 consists of 15 residues. The CDR3 reads CASSPRGGANTEAFF. The CDR3 nucleotides read TGCGCCAGCAGCCCCCGGGGGGGGGCGAACACTGAAGCTTTCTTT.

This clone was detected a few times. The CDR3: CASSLRGQGADSNQPQHF. The CDR3 nucleotides read TGTGCCAGCAGTCTAAGGGGACAGGGGGCGGATAGCAATCAGCCCCAGCATTTT. The rearrangement links TRBV6-6 to TRBJ1-5; 12 bases map to TRBD1. Germline V CDR1 and CDR2: MNHNY, SVGAGI (reference sequence). Trimming at V came to 5 bases and at J to 0 bases, leaving 8 bases not matched to a gene. This CDR3 has 18 amino acids.

This chain connects TRBV6-6 to TRBJ1-6; D possibly corresponds to TRBD1 (5 bases). The CDR3 covers 16 residues. Germline values: CDR1 MNHNY, CDR2 SVGAGI (reference sequence). The V gene lost 5 bases and the J gene lost 6 bases, with 17 bases spanning the gap. CDR3 DNA sequence: TGTGCCAGCAGTCGAGGTTGGGAAGGGGTTAATTCACCCCTCCACTTT. Translated: CASSRGWEGVNSPLHF.

This sequence joins TRBV19 and TRBJ2-7; a possible D gene is TRBD2 (5 bases). Trimming cost V 2 bases and J 7 bases, with 18 bases left between them. Germline CDR1 is LNHDA and CDR2 is SQIVND (reference sequence). CDR3 length: 15 residues. The CDR3 sequence: CASSINRPGNGEQYF. The CDR3, as DNA: TGTGCCAGTAGTATAAATCGACCGGGGAATGGGGAGCAGTACTTC.

V and J are TRBV5-5 and TRBJ1-5; weak D call: TRBD1 (6 bases). This CDR3 region has 17 residues. Between the trimmed V and J ends, which lost 1 base and 0 bases, there was a span of 14 bases. Germline CDR1 and CDR2: SGHKS and YYEKEE (reference sequence). The CDR3 DNA is TGTGCCAGCAGCTTGAAGGGGGGACTGAATAGCAATCAGCCCCAGCATTTT. This gives the protein CASSLKGGLNSNQPQHF.

V gene TRBV15 combines with J gene TRBJ1-4; D gene unclear. Trimming pared 1 base from V and 6 bases from J, leaving 9 bases between. The CDR3 loop spans 14 amino acids. Germline V CDR1 and CDR2: LNHNV, YYDKDF (reference sequence). The CDR3 is CATSRGDTDEKLFF. The CDR3 DNA follows: TGTGCCACCAGCAGAGGGGATACCGATGAAAAACTGTTTTTT.

This chain connects TRBV21-1 to TRBJ1-2. TRBV21-1 is a pseudogene segment. The CDR3 has 17 residues. CDR3 loop: CASSKGTITIPNYGYTF. In DNA form, the CDR3 reads TGTGCCAGCAGCAAAGGGACCATAACCATCCCTAACTATGGCTACACCTTC.

This clone was counted between two and nine times. This chain joins TRBV4-3 and TRBJ1-5, with TRBD1 matching over 10 bases. CDR3 length equals 18 residues. V lost 1 base to trimming and J lost 1 base; unmatched junction nucleotides: 7. CDR1 LGHNA and CDR2 YSLEER come from the germline V gene. The CDR3 reads CASSQGTGGRGSNQPQHF. In DNA, the CDR3 is TGCGCCAGCAGCCAAGGGACAGGGGGAAGGGGAAGCAATCAGCCCCAGCATTTT.

The chain uses TRBV5-6 and TRBJ2-7, with 10 bases aligning to TRBD1. Germline CDR1 reads SGHDT; CDR2 reads YYEEEE. V lost 0 bases to trimming and J lost 4 bases; unmatched junction nucleotides: 1. This CDR3 has 14 residues. CDR3 bases: TGTGCCAGCAGCTTGGTGGGACAGGGGTACGAGCAGTACTTC. It encodes CASSLVGQGYEQYF. Together with reference TRBV5-6 and TRBJ2-7, the CDR3 gives the full variable domain: DAGVTQSPTHLIKTRGQQVTLRCSPKSGHDTVSWYQQALGQGPQFIFQYYEEEERQRGNFPDRFSGHQFPNYSSELNVNALLLGDSALYLCASSLVGQGYEQYFGPGTRLTVT.

This clone was seen once. The rearrangement links TRBV30 to TRBJ1-2; no definite D call. Trimming cost V 2 bases and J 7 bases, with 14 bases left between them. In germline, CDR1 is GTSNPN, CDR2 SVGIG (reference sequence). The CDR3 contains 13 residues. The CDR3 protein is CAWSLSLISGYTF. As DNA, the CDR3 is TGTGCCTGGAGTTTATCCCTGATAAGTGGCTACACCTTC.

This clone has a handful of counts. The V call is TRBV3-1 (or the pseudogene TRBV3-2), the J call TRBJ2-7; a possible D gene is TRBD1 (7 bases). V lost 4 bases, J lost 6 bases, and 13 bases lay in between. The CDR3 loop spans 13 amino acids. Germline CDR1 and CDR2: LGHDT and YNNKEL (reference sequence). CDR3 loop: CASSPRQGGEQYF. CDR3 DNA: TGTGCCAGCAGCCCCCGACAGGGAGGCGAGCAGTACTTC.

Here the CDR3 DNA reads TGTGCCAGCAGTTTAAGAGGAAATTTCCAGCATTTT. It yields the protein CASSLRGNFQHF. The rearrangement uses TRBV12-3 or TRBV12-4 and TRBJ1-5; D unresolved. The germline V and J ends were trimmed by 2 bases and 12 bases, with 11 bases remaining between them. CDR3 length: 12 residues.

The chain uses TRBV27 and TRBJ2-7; weak D call: TRBD2 (6 bases). The V end was cut by 0 bases, the J end by 2 bases, with 8 bases between. This CDR3 spans 14 amino acids. Germline loops: CDR1 MNHEY, CDR2 SMNVEV (reference sequence). The CDR3 is CASSLSEGPYEQYF. The CDR3 region has the DNA TGTGCCAGCAGTTTATCGGAGGGCCCCTACGAGCAGTACTTC.